This T cell receptor beta chain came from a study of cytomegalovirus exposure and HLA in healthy donors. Turning to this clone: Its antigen is currently unknown.

Whole-study findings and limits: Presence/absence analyses took donor sequencing depth as roughly uniform. Clonal expansion was found to be greater in HLA-associated TCR beta chains than in equally common others in a later analysis.

V lost 7 bases, J lost 7 bases, and 10 bases lay in between. CDR1 and CDR2 (germline): LNHDA, SQIVND (reference sequence). This CDR3 contains 12 residues. The PCR made use of 60 Vbeta and 13 Jbeta primers. Only in-frame clones appear in the TCRdb table, and some are missing; sequencing was by immunoSEQ multiplex PCR. There are about 200,000 clones in the sample; about 88% occur only once, and around 0.31% lies in the top ten. The rearrangement uses TRBV19 and TRBJ2-2, with D unresolved. Sequenced: PBMCs. The TCR sequence derives from a woman in her twenties or thirties in good health and CMV-seronegative. Here the CDR3 DNA reads TGTGCCAGTAATCAGGTGGGCGGGGAGCTGTTTTTT. It encodes CASNQVGGELFF.